The present T cell receptor (beta chain) was sequenced within a study of TIL therapy for anti-PD-1-resistant metastatic lung cancer. Whole-study findings and limits: Treatment-naive, never-smoker and oncogene-addicted patients were overrepresented in this highly selected cohort. Many TIL product clones were absent from baseline tumor, suggesting clonal contraction. Compared with baseline intratumoral T cells, expanded TIL cultures were more clonal and less diverse (approximately 6.6% vs 31%).

Between the trimmed V and J ends, which lost 5 bases and 0 bases, there was a span of 11 bases. CDR3 length: 16 residues. Germline CDR1 is SGHAT and CDR2 is FQDESV (reference sequence). Sequencing used immunoSEQ v3. Sequencing depth was 1.9 million or so read pairs for survey level, 5-6 million for deep. Clones were read by immunoSEQ multiplex PCR, and TCRdb kept only the in-frame ones, dropping some. Of about 12,000 clones listed, less than 75% are singletons. On this clone itself: The target antigen is unknown.

Time point meaning: pre-treatment sample, taken before nivolumab and TIL therapy. The tumor samples were excised metastases, mostly pleural nodules or supraclavicular lymph nodes. J is TRBJ2-6 and V is TRBV11-1; D is uncertain. The TCR sequence derives from a person aged 25-85 years with non-small cell lung cancer. The specimen comprised tumor tissue, sampled at baseline. CDR3 in DNA: TGTGCCAGCAGCCCCGGTGCTGTCTCTGGGGCCAACGTCCTGACTTTC. This gives the protein CASSPGAVSGANVLTF. The variable domain in full, with the rest retrieved from reference TRBV11-1 and TRBJ2-6, is EAEVAQSPRYKITEKSQAVAFWCDPISGHATLYWYRQILGQGPELLVQFQDESVVDDSQLPKDRFSAERLKGVDSTLKIQPAELGDSAMYLCASSPGAVSGANVLTFGAGSRLTVL.